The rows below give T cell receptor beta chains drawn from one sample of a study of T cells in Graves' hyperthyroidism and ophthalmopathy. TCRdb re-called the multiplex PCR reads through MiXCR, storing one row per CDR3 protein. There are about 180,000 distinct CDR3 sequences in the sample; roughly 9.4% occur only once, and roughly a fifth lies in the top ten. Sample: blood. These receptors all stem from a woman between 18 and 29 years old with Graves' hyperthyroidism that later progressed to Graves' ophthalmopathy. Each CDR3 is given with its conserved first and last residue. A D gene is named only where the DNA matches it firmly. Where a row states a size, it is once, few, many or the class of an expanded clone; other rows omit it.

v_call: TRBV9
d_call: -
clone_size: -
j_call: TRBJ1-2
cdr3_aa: CASSERLDTANYGYTF
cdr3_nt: TGTGCCAGCAGCGAGCGATTGGACACCGCTAACTATGGCTACACCTTC

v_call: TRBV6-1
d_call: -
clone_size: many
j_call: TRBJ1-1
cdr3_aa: CASINLGGNTEAFF
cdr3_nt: TGTGCCAGCATTAACCTAGGCGGGAACACTGAAGCTTTCTTT

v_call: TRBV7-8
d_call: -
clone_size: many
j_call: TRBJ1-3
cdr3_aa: CASSSQGGGNTIYF
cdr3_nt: TGTGCCAGCAGCTCACAGGGAGGTGGAAACACCATATATTTT

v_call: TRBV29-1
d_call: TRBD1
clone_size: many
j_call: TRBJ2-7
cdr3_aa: CSVVGQGRYEQYF
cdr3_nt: TGCAGCGTTGTTGGACAGGGGCGCTACGAGCAGTACTTC

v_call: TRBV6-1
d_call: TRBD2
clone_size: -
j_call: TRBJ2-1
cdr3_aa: CASRPLRGVTSGGNEQFF
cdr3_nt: TGTGCCAGCAGACCACTGAGAGGCGTAACTAGCGGGGGAAATGAGCAGTTCTTC

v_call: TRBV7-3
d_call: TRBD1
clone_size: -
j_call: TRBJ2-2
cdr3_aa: CASSPGTAPPISGELFF
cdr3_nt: TGTGCCAGCAGCCCCGGGACAGCCCCACCGATTTCCGGGGAGCTGTTTTTT

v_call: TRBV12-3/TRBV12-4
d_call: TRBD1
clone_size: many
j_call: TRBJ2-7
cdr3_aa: CASSFRTGGGHEQYF
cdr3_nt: TGTGCCAGCAGTTTCCGGACAGGGGGCGGCCACGAGCAGTACTTC

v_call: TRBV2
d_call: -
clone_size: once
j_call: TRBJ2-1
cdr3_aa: CASSEVRGEAFFGQGSDEQFF
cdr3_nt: -

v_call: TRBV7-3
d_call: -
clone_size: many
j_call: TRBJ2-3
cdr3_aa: CASSPQGDTQYF
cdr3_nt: TGTGCCAGCAGCCCGCAGGGAGATACGCAGTATTTT

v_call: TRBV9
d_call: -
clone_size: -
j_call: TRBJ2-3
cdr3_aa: CASSADSYPTDTQYF
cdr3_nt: TGTGCCAGCAGCGCTGACAGTTATCCCACAGATACGCAGTATTTT

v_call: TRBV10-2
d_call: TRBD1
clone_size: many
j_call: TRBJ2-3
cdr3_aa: CASSEIGTDRDTQYF
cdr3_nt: TGCGCCAGCAGTGAGATTGGGACAGATAGGGATACGCAGTATTTT

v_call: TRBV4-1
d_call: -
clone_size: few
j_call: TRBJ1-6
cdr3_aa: CASSHHPGLTTNSPLHF
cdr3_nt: TGCGCCAGCAGCCACCACCCGGGCCTAACAACTAATTCACCCCTCCACTTT

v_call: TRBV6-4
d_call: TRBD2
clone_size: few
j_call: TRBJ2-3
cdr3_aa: CASRKTSGGADTQYF
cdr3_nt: TGTGCCAGCAGGAAAACTAGCGGGGGGGCAGATACGCAGTATTTT

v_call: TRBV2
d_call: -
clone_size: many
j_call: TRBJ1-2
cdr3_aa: CASNQGSYGYTF
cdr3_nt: TGTGCCAGCAACCAGGGATCCTATGGCTACACCTTC

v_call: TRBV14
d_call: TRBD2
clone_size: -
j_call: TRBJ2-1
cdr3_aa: CASSPQTGTSGGSSYNEQFF
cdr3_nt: TGTGCCAGCAGCCCGCAGACCGGGACTAGCGGGGGCAGCTCCTACAATGAGCAGTTCTTC

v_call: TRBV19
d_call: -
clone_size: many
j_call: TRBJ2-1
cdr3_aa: CASSPDYGNEQFF
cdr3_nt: TGTGCCAGTTCCCCCGATTACGGTAATGAGCAGTTCTTC

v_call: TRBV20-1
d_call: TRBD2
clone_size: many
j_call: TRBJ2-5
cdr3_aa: CSAPPVTSGSLGETQYF
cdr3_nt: TGCAGTGCTCCCCCGGTGACTAGCGGATCGCTCGGGGAGACCCAGTACTTC

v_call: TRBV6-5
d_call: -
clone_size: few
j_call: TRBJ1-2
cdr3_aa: CASSYDEGAAYGYTF
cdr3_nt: TGTGCCAGCAGTTACGACGAAGGTGCAGCCTATGGCTACACCTTC

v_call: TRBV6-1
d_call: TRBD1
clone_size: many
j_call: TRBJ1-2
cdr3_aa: CACKQGHPSSNYGYTF
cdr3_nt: TGTGCCTGCAAACAGGGGCACCCCTCCTCTAACTATGGCTACACCTTC

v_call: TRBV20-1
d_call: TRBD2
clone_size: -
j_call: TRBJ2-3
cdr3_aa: CSATSTSGKTDTQYF
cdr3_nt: TGCAGTGCTACTTCGACTAGCGGGAAAACAGATACGCAGTATTTT

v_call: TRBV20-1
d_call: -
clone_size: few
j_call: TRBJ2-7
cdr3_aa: CSALGGGGDMVPYEQYF
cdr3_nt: TGCAGTGCCCTAGGGGGGGGAGGTGATATGGTTCCCTACGAGCAGTACTTC

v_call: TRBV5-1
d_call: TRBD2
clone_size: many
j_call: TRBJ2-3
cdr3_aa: CASSRTSGRDTDTQYF
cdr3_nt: TGCGCCAGCAGCAGAACTAGCGGGAGGGACACAGATACGCAGTATTTT

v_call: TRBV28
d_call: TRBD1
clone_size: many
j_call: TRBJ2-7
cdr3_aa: CASIVRDRVSYEQYF
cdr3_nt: TGTGCCAGCATTGTTCGGGACAGGGTTTCCTACGAGCAGTACTTC

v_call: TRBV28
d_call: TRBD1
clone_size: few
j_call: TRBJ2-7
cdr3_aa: CASSLGQGTSYEQYF
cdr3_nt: TGTGCCAGCAGCTTGGGACAGGGGACTTCCTACGAGCAGTACTTC

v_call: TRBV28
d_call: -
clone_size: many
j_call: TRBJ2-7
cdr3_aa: CASSLQAQIVYEQYF
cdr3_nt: TGTGCCAGCAGTTTACAAGCGCAAATTGTTTACGAGCAGTACTTC

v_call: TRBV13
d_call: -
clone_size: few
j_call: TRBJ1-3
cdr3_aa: CASSRMGQRSSGNTIYF
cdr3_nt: TGTGCCAGCAGCCGGATGGGGCAGAGAAGCTCTGGAAACACCATATATTTT

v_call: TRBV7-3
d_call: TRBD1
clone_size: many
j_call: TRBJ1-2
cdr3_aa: CASSLDGTGYGYTF
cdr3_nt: TGTGCCAGCAGCTTAGATGGGACAGGGTATGGCTACACCTTC

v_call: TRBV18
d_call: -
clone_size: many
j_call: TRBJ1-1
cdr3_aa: CASSPTRTERFTEAFF
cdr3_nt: TGTGCCAGCTCACCAACCCGGACCGAAAGGTTCACTGAAGCTTTCTTT